A selection of T cell receptor beta chains follows, all from one sample in a study of blood T cells in healthy people across ages. TCRdb analysed the 5' RACE reads with MiXCR anew, one entry per CDR3 protein. The table lists about 640,000 distinct CDR3 sequences, approximately 30% of them singletons. The sequencing sample was made of blood. These receptors originate from a woman of 80 years or more in good health. Each CDR3 is given with its conserved first and last residue. A D gene is named only where the DNA matches it firmly. Clone size is given for some rows only: seen once, a few or many times, or a class if the clone is expanded.

>TRBJ2-3|TRBV11-3|TRBD1|many
TGTGCCAGCAGCCCCGGGACAGCGCCCACAGATACGCAGTATTTT
CASSPGTAPTDTQYF
>TRBJ1-4|TRBV25-1|.|.
TGTGCCAGCAGGACGGCAACTAATGAAAAACTGTTTTTT
CASRTATNEKLFF
>TRBJ2-3|TRBV5-1|.|medium-sized
TGTGCCAGCAGCTTACGGGGAGGAACAGATACGCAGTATTTT
CASSLRGGTDTQYF
>TRBJ1-1|TRBV12-3/TRBV12-4|.|few
TGTGCCAGCAGTTCCCGGCAGCGGACTGAAGCTTTCTTT
CASSSRQRTEAFF
>TRBJ1-5|TRBV28|TRBD1|.
TGTGCCAGTAGTTTACCCGGGACAGGGATTAATCAGCCCCAGCATTTT
CASSLPGTGINQPQHF
>TRBJ1-1|TRBV24-1|.|few
TGTGCCACCAGTAAGGGTTTGGACACTGAAGCTTTCTTT
CATSKGLDTEAFF
>TRBJ2-7|TRBV14|TRBD2|few
TGCGCCAGCAGCCCTCATCTAGCGGGGGGACACTACAATGAGCAGTACTTC
CASSPHLAGGHYNEQYF
>TRBJ1-4|TRBV7-9|.|many
TGTGCCAGCAGCTTAGCCATGGGGCGGTCTAATGAAAAACTGTTTTTT
CASSLAMGRSNEKLFF
>TRBJ1-1|TRBV7-2|.|.
TGTGCCAGCAGCACCGTGACGTTGAACACTGAAGCTTTCTTT
CASSTVTLNTEAFF
>TRBJ2-6|TRBV6-1|TRBD1|many
TGTGCCAGCAGTCCGGACAGGGGCGTCTCTGGGGCCAACGTCCTGACTTTC
CASSPDRGVSGANVLTF
>TRBJ1-5|TRBV20-1|.|few
TGCAGTGCTAGATCCAGGCCGGGGAATCAGCCCCAGCATTTT
CSARSRPGNQPQHF
>TRBJ2-1|TRBV9|.|once
TGTGCCAGCAGCCCGGGACATCGGGTCATCAATGAGCGGTTCTTC
CASSPGHRVINERFF
>TRBJ2-6|TRBV5-1|.|many
TGCGCCAGCAGCTTGAGTCTCTCCCTCTCTGGGGCCAACGTCCTGACTTTC
CASSLSLSLSGANVLTF
>TRBJ2-3|TRBV20-1|TRBD2|.
TGCAGTGCTTTAAGCGGGGGTGAGGATACGCAGTATTTT
CSALSGGEDTQYF
>TRBJ2-1|TRBV9|.|many
TGTGCCAGCAGCGTAGGGGCAAATTCCTACAATGAGCAGTTCTTC
CASSVGANSYNEQFF
>TRBJ2-1|TRBV5-1|.|many
TGCGCCAGCAGCTTAAGCGGCATGACGGCTGAGCAGTTCTTC
CASSLSGMTAEQFF
>TRBJ2-1|TRBV20-1|.|.
TGCGGTGCTAGAGGGTCGACGGGGGCCTACAATGAGCAGTTCTTC
CGARGSTGAYNEQFF
>TRBJ2-7|TRBV10-3|.|many
TGTGCCATCCTGAGTGCTCCAGCCTACGAGCAGTACTTC
CAILSAPAYEQYF
>TRBJ2-3|TRBV28|.|.
TGTGCCAGCAGTTTACCAGGGGAAAGCGTTGGTACGCAGTATTTT
CASSLPGESVGTQYF
>TRBJ2-7|TRBV4-1|.|many
TGCGCCAGCAGCCAAGATGGGTCAGGGTTTAGGGAGCAGTACTTC
CASSQDGSGFREQYF
>TRBJ2-7|TRBV7-2|.|many
TGTGCCAGCAGCTTTACGACGGAAAGCTCCTACGAGCAGTACTTC
CASSFTTESSYEQYF
>TRBJ2-1|TRBV13|TRBD1|.
TGTGCCAGCAGCGTTAAGGGGACAGGGTTGTTCTTC
CASSVKGTGLFF
>TRBJ2-5|TRBV5-4|.|.
TGTGCCGGCAGCCCCGGGGGGCCGAGAGAGACCCAGTACTTC
CAGSPGGPRETQYF
>TRBJ2-3|TRBV18|TRBD1|.
TGTGCCAGCTCCAGGGGGGATACGCAGTATTTT
CASSRGDTQYF
>TRBJ2-7|TRBV5-1|.|many
TGCGCCAGCAGCTCGGACGGAACCTACGAGCAGTACTTC
CASSSDGTYEQYF
>TRBJ2-1|TRBV9|.|few
TGTGCCAGCAGCGCAGTAAGGGGGGCGGCGGATGAGCAGTTCTTC
CASSAVRGAADEQFF
>TRBJ1-1|TRBV9|.|few
TGTGCCAGCAGCGTCGGGGGCACTGAAGCTTTCTTT
CASSVGGTEAFF
>TRBJ1-2|TRBV28|.|.
TGTGCCAGTAGGGCGGACAGACGCTATGGCTACACCTTC
CASRADRRYGYTF
>TRBJ1-5|TRBV4-2|.|.
TGTGCCAGCAGCCAAGAAGGGTTGGGCAGGGGTAATCAGCCCCAGCATTTT
CASSQEGLGRGNQPQHF
>TRBJ2-7|TRBV20-1|.|.
TGCAGTGCTAGAGATTTCCAGAGCTCCTACGAGCAGTACTTC
CSARDFQSSYEQYF